In this sample, the clone carrying this T cell receptor beta chain turned up many times. Time point described: before trial treatment. It was nivolumab, ipilimumab, aspirin, low-dose cyclophosphamide and low-dose radiotherapy that donors received. The data belong to a study of low-dose radiotherapy and immunotherapy resistance in tumors. Looking at the study overall: Cohort 2's total reached 13 Gy over 26 weeks, at 1 Gy per fraction every two weeks. Every six weeks patients received intravenous ipilimumab 1 mg/kg, and every two weeks they received intravenous nivolumab 240 mg. Treatment included intravenous cyclophosphamide dosed at 200 mg/m2 every two weeks, one day before radiation and immunotherapy.

TRAV- and TRBV-specific primers, spanning alpha and beta chains, primed first-strand cDNA. The PCR that amplified TCRs ran for roughly 20 cycles, relying on a constant-region primer and a V-primer adapter. One entry per CDR3 protein, called by TCRdb with MiXCR from the reads. The data contain some 88,000 distinct CDR3 sequences, roughly 9% of them singletons. CDR3 length: 15 amino acids. V was pared by 5 bases and J by 1 base, with 9 bases between. The germline V gene encodes CDR1 SGHTA and CDR2 FQGNSA. The V and J genes are TRBV7-2 and TRBJ2-6; D is possibly TRBD2 (5 bases). This specimen was PBMCs, taken before treatment. The clonotype was recovered from a male donor with prostate cancer. Here the CDR3 DNA reads TGTGCCAGCAGCCCACGGGGTTCTGGGGCCAACGTCCTGACTTTC. This sequence encodes CASSPRGSGANVLTF.